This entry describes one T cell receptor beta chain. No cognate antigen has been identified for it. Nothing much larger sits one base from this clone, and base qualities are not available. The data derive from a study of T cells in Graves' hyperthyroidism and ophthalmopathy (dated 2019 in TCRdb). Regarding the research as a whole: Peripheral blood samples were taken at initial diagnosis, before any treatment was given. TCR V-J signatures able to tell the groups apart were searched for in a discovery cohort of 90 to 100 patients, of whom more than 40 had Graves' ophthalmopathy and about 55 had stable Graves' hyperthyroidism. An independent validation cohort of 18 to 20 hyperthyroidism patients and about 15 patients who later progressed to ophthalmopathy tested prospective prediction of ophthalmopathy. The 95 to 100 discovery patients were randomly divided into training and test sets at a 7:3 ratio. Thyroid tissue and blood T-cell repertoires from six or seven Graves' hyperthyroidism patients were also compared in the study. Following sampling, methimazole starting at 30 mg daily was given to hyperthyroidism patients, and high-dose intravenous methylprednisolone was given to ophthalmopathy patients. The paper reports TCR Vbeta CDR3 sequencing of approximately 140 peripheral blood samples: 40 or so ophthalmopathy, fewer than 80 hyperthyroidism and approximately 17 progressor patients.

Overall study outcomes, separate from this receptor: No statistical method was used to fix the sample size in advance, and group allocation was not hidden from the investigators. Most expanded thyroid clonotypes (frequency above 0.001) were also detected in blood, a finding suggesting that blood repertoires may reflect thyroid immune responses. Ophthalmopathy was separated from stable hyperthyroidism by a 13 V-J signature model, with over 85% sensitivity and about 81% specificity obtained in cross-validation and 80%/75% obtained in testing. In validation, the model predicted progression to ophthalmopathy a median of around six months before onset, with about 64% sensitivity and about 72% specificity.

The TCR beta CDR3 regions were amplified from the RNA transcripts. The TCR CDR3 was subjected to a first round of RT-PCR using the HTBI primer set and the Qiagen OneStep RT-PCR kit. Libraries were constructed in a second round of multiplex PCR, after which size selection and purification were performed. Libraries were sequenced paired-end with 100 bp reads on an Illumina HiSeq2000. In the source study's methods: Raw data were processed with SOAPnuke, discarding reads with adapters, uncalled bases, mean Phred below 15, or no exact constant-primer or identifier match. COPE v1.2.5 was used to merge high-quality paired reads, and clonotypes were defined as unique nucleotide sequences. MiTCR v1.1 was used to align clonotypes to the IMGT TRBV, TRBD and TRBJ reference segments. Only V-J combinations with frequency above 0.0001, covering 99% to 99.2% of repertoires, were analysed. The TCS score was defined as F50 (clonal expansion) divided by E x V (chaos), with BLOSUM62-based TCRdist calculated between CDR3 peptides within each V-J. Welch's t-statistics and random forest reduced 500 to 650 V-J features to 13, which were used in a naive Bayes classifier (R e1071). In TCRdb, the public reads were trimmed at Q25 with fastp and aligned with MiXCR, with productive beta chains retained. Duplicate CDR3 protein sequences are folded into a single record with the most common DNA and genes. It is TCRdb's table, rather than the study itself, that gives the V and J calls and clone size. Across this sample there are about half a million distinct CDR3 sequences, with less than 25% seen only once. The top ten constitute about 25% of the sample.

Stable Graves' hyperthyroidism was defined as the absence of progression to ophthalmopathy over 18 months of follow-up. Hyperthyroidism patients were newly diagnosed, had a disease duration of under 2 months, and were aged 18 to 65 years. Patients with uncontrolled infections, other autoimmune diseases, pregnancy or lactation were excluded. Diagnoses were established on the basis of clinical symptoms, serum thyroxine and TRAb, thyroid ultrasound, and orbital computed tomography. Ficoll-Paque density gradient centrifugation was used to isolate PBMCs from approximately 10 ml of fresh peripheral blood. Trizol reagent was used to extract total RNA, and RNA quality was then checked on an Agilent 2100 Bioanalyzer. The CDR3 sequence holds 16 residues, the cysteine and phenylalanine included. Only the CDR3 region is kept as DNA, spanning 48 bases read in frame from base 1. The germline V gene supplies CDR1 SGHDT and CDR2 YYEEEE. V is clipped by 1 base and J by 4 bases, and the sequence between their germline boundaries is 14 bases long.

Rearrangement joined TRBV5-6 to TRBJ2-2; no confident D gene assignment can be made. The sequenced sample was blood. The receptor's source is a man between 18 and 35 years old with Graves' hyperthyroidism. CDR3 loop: CASSLKESVGTGELFF. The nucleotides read TGTGCCAGCAGCTTGAAGGAGAGTGTGGGCACCGGGGAGCTGTTTTTT.